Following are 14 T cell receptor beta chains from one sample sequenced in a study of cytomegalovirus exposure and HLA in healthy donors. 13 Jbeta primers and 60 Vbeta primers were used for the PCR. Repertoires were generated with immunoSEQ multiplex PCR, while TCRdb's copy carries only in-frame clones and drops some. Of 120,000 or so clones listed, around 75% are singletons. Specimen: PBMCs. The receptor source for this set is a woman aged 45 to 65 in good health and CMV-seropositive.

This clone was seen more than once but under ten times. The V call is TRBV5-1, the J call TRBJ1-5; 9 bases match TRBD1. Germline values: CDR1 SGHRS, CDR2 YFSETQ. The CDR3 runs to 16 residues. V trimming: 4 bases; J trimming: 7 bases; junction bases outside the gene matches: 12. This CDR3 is CASSLGGTGTGQPQHF. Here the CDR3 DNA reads TGCGCCAGCAGCCTGGGGGGGACAGGGACTGGGCAGCCCCAGCATTTT.

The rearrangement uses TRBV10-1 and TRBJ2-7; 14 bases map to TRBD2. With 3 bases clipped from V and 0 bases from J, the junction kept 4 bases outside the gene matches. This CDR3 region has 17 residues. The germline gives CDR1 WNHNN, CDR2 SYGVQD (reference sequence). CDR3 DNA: TGCGCCAGCAGTGAACAGGGACTAGCGGGAGTCTCCTACGAGCAGTACTTC. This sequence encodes CASSEQGLAGVSYEQYF.

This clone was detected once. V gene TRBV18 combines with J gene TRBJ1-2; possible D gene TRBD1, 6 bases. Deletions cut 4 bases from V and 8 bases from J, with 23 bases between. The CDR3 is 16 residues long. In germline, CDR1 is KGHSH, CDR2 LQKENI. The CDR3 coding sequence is TGTGCCAGCTCACGAGAACAGGGACGCGGTGGCGGCGGCTACACCTTC. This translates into CASSREQGRGGGGYTF.

For the CDR3, the DNA is TGCGCCAGCAGTCCCCTGGGGACAGGGATGTTCTATGGCTACACCTTC. It codes for CASSPLGTGMFYGYTF. V and J are TRBV5-1 and TRBJ1-2; 9 bases are shared with TRBD1. CDR1 and CDR2 from the germline V gene are SGHRS and YFSETQ. The V segment lost 5 bases and the J segment 4 bases; nucleotides outside the gene matches: 12. The CDR3 extends over 16 amino acids. Filled out from reference TRBV5-1 and TRBJ1-2, the complete variable domain reads KAGVTQTPRYLIKTRGQQVTLSCSPISGHRSVSWYQQTPGQGLQFLFEYFSETQRNKGNFPGRFSGRQFSNSRSEMNVSTLELGDSALYLCASSPLGTGMFYGYTFGSGTRLTVV.

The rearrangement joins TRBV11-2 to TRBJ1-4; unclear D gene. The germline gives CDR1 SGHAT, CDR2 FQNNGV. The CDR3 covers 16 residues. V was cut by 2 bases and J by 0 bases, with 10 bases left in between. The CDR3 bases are TGTGCCAGCAGCTTAAAACTTATTGCAACTAATGAAAAACTGTTTTTT. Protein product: CASSLKLIATNEKLFF.

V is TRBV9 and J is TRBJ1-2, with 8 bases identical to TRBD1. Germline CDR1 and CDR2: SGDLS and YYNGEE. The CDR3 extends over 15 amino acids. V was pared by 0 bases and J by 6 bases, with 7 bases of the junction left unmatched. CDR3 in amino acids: CASSVGVAGQDGYTF. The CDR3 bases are TGTGCCAGCAGCGTAGGGGTCGCGGGACAGGATGGCTACACCTTC.

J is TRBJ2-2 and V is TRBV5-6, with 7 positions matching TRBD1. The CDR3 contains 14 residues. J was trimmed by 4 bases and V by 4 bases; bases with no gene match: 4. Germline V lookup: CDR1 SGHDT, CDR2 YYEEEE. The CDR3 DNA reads TGTGCCAGCAGCCACAGGGGTAGCACCGGGGAGCTGTTTTTT. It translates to CASSHRGSTGELFF.

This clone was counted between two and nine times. The CDR3, as DNA: TGTGCCAGCAGCCTCGGACAGGCCCTCCACTTT. Its protein is CASSLGQALHF. The chain recombines TRBV7-2 with TRBJ1-6, with 7 positions matching TRBD1. Germline CDR1 reads SGHTA; CDR2 reads FQGNSA. The CDR3 totals 11 residues. V was clipped by 5 bases and J by 14 bases; unmatched bases: 3.

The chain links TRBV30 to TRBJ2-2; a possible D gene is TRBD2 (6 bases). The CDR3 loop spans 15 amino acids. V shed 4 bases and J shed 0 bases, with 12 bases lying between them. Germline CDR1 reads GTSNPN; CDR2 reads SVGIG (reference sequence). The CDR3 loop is CAWKGGPPNTGELFF. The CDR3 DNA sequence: TGTGCCTGGAAGGGAGGCCCCCCGAACACCGGGGAGCTGTTTTTT.

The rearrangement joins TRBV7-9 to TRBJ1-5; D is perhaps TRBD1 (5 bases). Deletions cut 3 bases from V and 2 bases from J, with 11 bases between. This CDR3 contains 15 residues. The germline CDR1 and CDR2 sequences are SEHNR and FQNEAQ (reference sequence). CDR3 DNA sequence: TGTGCCAGCAGCTTCGATCGGGGGGGCAATCAGCCCCAGCATTTT. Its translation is CASSFDRGGNQPQHF.

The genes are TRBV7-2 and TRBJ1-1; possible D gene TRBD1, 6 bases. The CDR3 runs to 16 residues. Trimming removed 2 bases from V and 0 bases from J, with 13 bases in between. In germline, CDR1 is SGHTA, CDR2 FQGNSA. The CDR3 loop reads CASSLRTVYMNTEAFF. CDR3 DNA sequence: TGTGCCAGCAGCTTAAGGACAGTCTACATGAACACTGAAGCTTTCTTT.

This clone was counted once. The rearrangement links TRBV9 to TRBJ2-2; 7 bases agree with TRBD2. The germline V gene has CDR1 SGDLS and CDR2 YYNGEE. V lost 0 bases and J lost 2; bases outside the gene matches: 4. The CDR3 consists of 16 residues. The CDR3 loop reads CASSVGAGVNTGELFF. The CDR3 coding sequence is TGTGCCAGCAGCGTAGGTGCGGGAGTAAACACCGGGGAGCTGTTTTTT.

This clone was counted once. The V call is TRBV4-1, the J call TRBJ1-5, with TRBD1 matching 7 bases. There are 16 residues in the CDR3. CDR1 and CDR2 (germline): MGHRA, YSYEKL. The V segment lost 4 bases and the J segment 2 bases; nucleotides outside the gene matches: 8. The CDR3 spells CASSREQGRGNQPQHF. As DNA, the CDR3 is TGCGCCAGCAGCCGAGAACAGGGGAGAGGCAATCAGCCCCAGCATTTT.

CDR3 protein: CASSPGGFPDTQYF. DNA of the CDR3: TGTGCCAGCAGCCCGGGAGGGTTTCCGGATACGCAGTATTTT. J is TRBJ2-3 and V is TRBV4-2, with 8 bases matching TRBD2. Per the germline V gene, CDR1 is LGHNA and CDR2 is YNFKEQ. The CDR3 has 14 residues. V lost 4 bases to trimming and J lost 6 bases; unmatched junction nucleotides: 6.